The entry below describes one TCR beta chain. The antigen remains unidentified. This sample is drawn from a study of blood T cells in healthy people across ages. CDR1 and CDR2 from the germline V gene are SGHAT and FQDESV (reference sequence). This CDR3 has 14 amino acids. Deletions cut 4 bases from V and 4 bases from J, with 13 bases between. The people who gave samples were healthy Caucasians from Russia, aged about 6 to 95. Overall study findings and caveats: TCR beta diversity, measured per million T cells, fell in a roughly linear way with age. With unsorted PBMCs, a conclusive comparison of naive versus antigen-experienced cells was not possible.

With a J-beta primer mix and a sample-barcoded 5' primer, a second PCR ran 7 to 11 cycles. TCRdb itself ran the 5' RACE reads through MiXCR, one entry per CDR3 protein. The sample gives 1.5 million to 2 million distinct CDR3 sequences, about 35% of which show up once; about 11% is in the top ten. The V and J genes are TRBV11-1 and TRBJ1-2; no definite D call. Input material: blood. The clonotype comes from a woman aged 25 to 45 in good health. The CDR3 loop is CASSSRFTAYGYTF. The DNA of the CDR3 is TGTGCCAGCAGCTCTAGATTTACAGCCTATGGCTACACCTTC. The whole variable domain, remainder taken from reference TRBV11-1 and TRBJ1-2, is EAEVAQSPRYKITEKSQAVAFWCDPISGHATLYWYRQILGQGPELLVQFQDESVVDDSQLPKDRFSAERLKGVDSTLKIQPAELGDSAMYLCASSSRFTAYGYTFGSGTRLTVV.